This T cell receptor (beta chain) was captured by sequencing in a study of cytomegalovirus exposure and HLA in healthy donors. Overall study findings and caveats: The availability of immune exposure information extended only to CMV serostatus.

Both 60 Vbeta primers and 13 Jbeta primers went into the PCR. The repertoire was sequenced with immunoSEQ multiplex PCR; TCRdb's copy has only in-frame clones and lacks some. The sample has about 97,000 clones, approximately 73% seen once; the top ten hold roughly 4%. Per germline, CDR1 SGHTA and CDR2 FQGNSA. Trimming removed 3 bases from V and 5 bases from J, with 16 bases in between. This CDR3 comprises 15 residues. In the case of this clone: Its antigen is unidentified.

The clonotype comes from a man in his forties in good health and CMV-seronegative. The V and J genes are TRBV7-2 and TRBJ1-2; D gene ambiguous. Input material: PBMCs. In DNA, the CDR3 is TGTGCCAGCAGCTTCCATCCAGCCACAGATTATGGCTACACCTTC. Its protein is CASSFHPATDYGYTF.